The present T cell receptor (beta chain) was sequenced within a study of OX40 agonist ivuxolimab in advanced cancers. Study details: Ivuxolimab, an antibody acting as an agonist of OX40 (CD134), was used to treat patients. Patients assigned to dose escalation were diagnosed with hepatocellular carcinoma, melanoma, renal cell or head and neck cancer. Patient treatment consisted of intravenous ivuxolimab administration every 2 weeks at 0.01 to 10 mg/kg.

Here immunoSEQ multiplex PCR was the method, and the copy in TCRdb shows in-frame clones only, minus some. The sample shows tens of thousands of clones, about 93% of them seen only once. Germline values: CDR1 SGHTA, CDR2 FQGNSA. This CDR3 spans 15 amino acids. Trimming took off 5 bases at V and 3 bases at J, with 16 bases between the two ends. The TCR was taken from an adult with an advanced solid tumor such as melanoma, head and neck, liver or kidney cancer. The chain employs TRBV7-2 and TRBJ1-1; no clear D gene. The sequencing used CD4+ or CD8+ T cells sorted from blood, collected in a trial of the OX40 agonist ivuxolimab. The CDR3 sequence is CASSPRNQRDTEAFF. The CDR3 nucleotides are TGTGCCAGCAGCCCCCGGAACCAGAGGGACACTGAAGCTTTCTTT.